This is a list of T cell receptor beta chains from one sample in a study of STAT5B mutations in CD4+ large granular lymphocyte leukemia. Produced via immunoSEQ multiplex PCR; TCRdb's table is partial and in-frame only. The top ten hold 0.8% to 1.2% of the sample, which has approximately 31,000 clones, about two thirds seen once. Sequencing input: CD4+ T cells from blood buffy coats. The receptors here all came from a human donor in good health. The CDR3 runs from the conserved cysteine through the conserved F or W. The D gene is left open where the match is weak. The size of a clone is reported for some rows only, either as once, few or many, or as a class for expanded clones.

d_call clone_size j_call v_call cdr3_aa cdr3_nt
- once TRBJ2-7 TRBV7-2 CASSLLGQDEQYF TGTGCCAGCAGCTTATTGGGGCAGGACGAGCAGTACTTC
TRBD2 - TRBJ2-1 TRBV19 CASRALAGGHNEQFF TGTGCCAGTAGGGCACTAGCGGGGGGTCACAATGAGCAGTTCTTC
TRBD1 - TRBJ2-1 TRBV5-6 CASSLGQGIYNEQFF TGTGCCAGCAGCTTAGGACAGGGAATCTACAATGAGCAGTTCTTC
TRBD2 once TRBJ2-5 TRBV4-3 CASSQDPGGGETQYF TGCGCCAGCAGCCAAGATCCCGGGGGGGGCGAGACCCAGTACTTC
- - TRBJ1-6 TRBV6-5 CASSYRDSPLHF TGTGCCAGCAGTTACAGGGATTCACCCCTCCACTTT
- - TRBJ1-1 TRBV11-3 CASSLIRRGEAFF TGTGCCAGCAGCTTAATACGGCGAGGGGAAGCTTTCTTT
- - TRBJ2-7 TRBV30 CAWSVRWWDSTYEQYF TGTGCCTGGAGTGTAAGATGGTGGGACTCGACCTACGAGCAGTACTTC
- - TRBJ2-1 TRBV28 CASSLDPQPFNEQFF TGTGCCAGCAGCCTCGACCCCCAACCCTTTAATGAGCAGTTCTTC
- - TRBJ2-1 TRBV10-2 CASSEWGGEQFF TGCGCCAGCAGTGAGTGGGGTGGTGAGCAGTTCTTC
- - TRBJ1-4 TRBV7-6 CASSLGGVTNEKLFF TGTGCCAGCAGCTTAGGGGGGGTAACTAATGAAAAACTGTTTTTT